Presented here are 17 T cell receptor beta chains from one specimen sequenced in a study of blood T cell repertoires in COVID-19 (dated by TCRdb to the early 2020s). To prepare the library, the immunoSEQ multiplex PCR assay was applied. TCRdb limited this immuneACCESS table to in-frame rearrangements with V and J called. A share of clones is missing; checked studies link under half to unresolved V genes, and the rest is unexplained. This sample is represented by approximately 500,000 clones; approximately 87% of them were singletons. The ten largest account for 1.5% to 2% of the sample. Material: PBMCs or T cells enriched from blood (not recorded which). The receptors here all came from a woman aged 40 to 50 who had recovered from COVID-19.

V is TRBV19 and J is TRBJ1-1; 12 nucleotides agree with TRBD1. J lost 4 bases, V lost 3 bases, and 9 bases had no gene match. Germline CDR1 is LNHDA and CDR2 is SQIVND (reference sequence). The CDR3 length is 17 residues. CDR3 loop: CASSIGDRGRGPTEAFF. CDR3 in DNA: TGTGCCAGTAGTATCGGGGACAGGGGGCGGGGGCCCACTGAAGCTTTCTTT.

This clone has only a few counts. CDR3 protein: CSAPSLNEQFF. The CDR3 region has the DNA TGCAGTGCTCCGAGCCTCAATGAGCAGTTCTTC. The chain employs TRBV20-1 and TRBJ2-1; D not resolved. The CDR3 totals 11 residues. V was pared by 5 bases and J by 6 bases, with 8 bases between. CDR1 and CDR2 from the germline V gene are DFQATT and SNEGSKA (reference sequence).

The chain is built from TRBV7-9 and TRBJ1-1; D might be TRBD1 (5 bases). The V gene's germline CDR1 is SEHNR and CDR2 FQNEAQ (reference sequence). The CDR3 has 14 amino acids. V lost 1 base, J lost 1 base, and 7 bases lay in between. In DNA, the CDR3 is TGTGCCAGCAGCTTAGGAGACAGGAACACTGAAGCTTTCTTT. Translation gives CASSLGDRNTEAFF.

CDR3 sequence reads: CATSRAEGEKLFF. Written as DNA, the CDR3 is TGTGCCACCAGCAGAGCAGAGGGAGAAAAACTGTTTTTT. V gene TRBV15 combines with J gene TRBJ1-4; D ambiguous. Germline CDR1 LNHNV, CDR2 YYDKDF (reference sequence). The CDR3 sequence is 13 residues long. The V end lost 1 base, the J end lost 8 bases, and 8 bases lay between the germline ends.

V usage is TRBV6-5 and J usage is TRBJ2-5; the D is unclear. The CDR3 loop spans 13 amino acids. Between the trimmed V and J ends, which lost 2 bases and 2 bases, there was a span of 6 bases. The germline gives CDR1 MNHEY, CDR2 SVGAGI. CDR3 sequence: CASSYVKQETQYF. The CDR3 nucleotides are TGTGCCAGCAGTTACGTTAAACAAGAGACCCAGTACTTC.

The rearrangement uses TRBV18 and TRBJ2-1; a weak D match, TRBD1 (6 bases). The CDR3 covers 16 residues. V gave up 4 bases and J gave up 0 bases, with 13 bases separating them. Germline CDR1 is KGHSH and CDR2 is LQKENI. The CDR3: CASSLSTGSSYNEQFF. CDR3 in DNA: TGTGCCAGCTCACTGTCGACAGGCAGCTCCTACAATGAGCAGTTCTTC.

This chain uses TRBV27 with TRBJ2-7; D not certain. The ends were cut back, 5 bases at V and 3 bases at J, with 23 bases in the middle. The length of the CDR3 is 17 residues. Germline V gene sequence: CDR1 MNHEY, CDR2 SMNVEV (reference sequence). The CDR3 DNA reads as TGTGCCAGCAGTCCACTCATCCCCATTCAAGCTCTCTACGAGCAGTACTTC. Protein sequence: CASSPLIPIQALYEQYF.

This clone was counted a few times. The chain uses TRBV6-6 and TRBJ1-5; maybe TRBD1 (5 bases). The CDR3 sequence is 14 residues long. Trimming removed 4 bases from V and 2 bases from J, with 9 bases in between. Germline loops: CDR1 MNHNY, CDR2 SVGAGI (reference sequence). The CDR3 spells CASSSGDGNQPQHF. In DNA form, the CDR3 reads TGTGCCAGCAGTTCGGGGGATGGCAATCAGCCCCAGCATTTT.

This rearrangement joins TRBV12-3 or TRBV12-4 to TRBJ1-1; a possible D gene is TRBD1 (6 bases). This CDR3 has 13 amino acids. Trimming shortened V by 6 bases and J by 9 bases, and 17 bases separated the two germline ends. As DNA, the CDR3 is TGTGCCAGCAGCCCCCTCAAAGGGGGTCAAGCTTTCTTT. Amino acid sequence: CASSPLKGGQAFF.

The chain carries TRBV10-3 and TRBJ2-7; 8 bases agree with TRBD2. Germline CDR1 reads ENHRY; CDR2 reads SYGVKD. This CDR3 region has 16 residues. Losses at the gene ends were 1 base for V and 6 bases for J; bases not matched to a gene: 11. The CDR3, as DNA: TGTGCCATCAGTGAGTTGTCCCCGGGAGGGCCTTCCGAGCAGTACTTC. This gives the protein CAISELSPGGPSEQYF.

The rearrangement joins TRBV4-3 to TRBJ2-7, with 8 bases that match TRBD1. Germline-derived CDR1 and CDR2 are LGHNA and YSLEER. V lost 0 bases, J lost 5 bases, and 9 bases stayed unmatched. The CDR3 is 16 amino acids. DNA of the CDR3: TGCGCCAGCAGCCAAGATCCCTCCAGGGGGCCACACGAGCAGTACTTC. Residues: CASSQDPSRGPHEQYF.

CDR3 protein: CASAGNTPRGGYTF. The CDR3 DNA follows: TGTGCCAGTGCGGGGAACACCCCGAGAGGGGGCTACACCTTC. The genes are TRBV2 and TRBJ1-2, with unresolved D. The CDR3 length is 14 residues. V lost 9 bases to trimming and J lost 8 bases, with 22 bases between them. Germline V CDR1 and CDR2: SNHLY, FYNNEI.

This clone was seen only once. The CDR3 is CSVRGQGENSPLHF. DNA of the CDR3: TGCAGCGTTAGAGGACAGGGGGAGAATTCACCCCTCCACTTT. This rearrangement joins TRBV29-1 to TRBJ1-6, with TRBD1 identical over 10 bases. Trimming removed 5 bases from V and 7 bases from J; junction bases left unmatched: 5. The CDR3 is made up of 14 amino acids. The germline V gene encodes CDR1 SQVTM and CDR2 ANQGSEA.

The chain employs TRBV6-5 and TRBJ2-3; a possible D gene is TRBD2 (5 bases). The CDR3 consists of 16 residues. The V end was cut by 4 bases, the J end by 1 base, with 15 bases between. Per germline, CDR1 MNHEY and CDR2 SVGAGI. CDR3: CASSSGSLGGTDTQYF. As DNA, the CDR3 is TGTGCCAGCAGTTCTGGGTCTCTCGGGGGCACAGATACGCAGTATTTT.

V usage is TRBV18 and J usage is TRBJ2-2; tentative D call: TRBD2 (5 bases). Trimming shortened V by 3 bases and J by 3 bases, and 8 bases separated the two germline ends. The CDR3 spans 14 residues. Germline values: CDR1 KGHSH, CDR2 LQKENI. CDR3 region: CASSPQRDTGELFF. DNA of the CDR3: TGTGCCAGCTCACCCCAGAGGGACACCGGGGAGCTGTTTTTT. The whole variable domain, remainder taken from reference TRBV18 and TRBJ2-2, is NAGVMQNPRHLVRRRGQEARLRCSPMKGHSHVYWYRQLPEEGLKFMVYLQKENIIDESGMPKERFSAEFPKEGPSILRIQQVVRGDSAAYFCASSPQRDTGELFFGEGSRLTVL.

The V gene is TRBV6-5, the J gene TRBJ2-7, with D perhaps matching TRBD1 (6 bases). This CDR3 contains 14 residues. Germline V gene data show CDR1 as MNHEY and CDR2 as SVGAGI. V was trimmed by 7 bases and J by 2 bases, leaving 15 bases between them. The CDR3 region is CASTSGHPPYEQYF. The CDR3 nucleotides are TGTGCCAGCACCTCGGGACACCCCCCCTACGAGCAGTACTTC.

This clone was seen only once. The chain employs TRBV27 and TRBJ1-1, with 7 bases matching TRBD1. This CDR3 contains 17 residues. Germline CDR1 MNHEY, CDR2 SMNVEV (reference sequence). J was trimmed by 3 bases and V by 3 bases; bases with no gene match: 13. The CDR3 sequence: CASSFEALTGRYTEAFF. The DNA for the CDR3 is TGTGCCAGCAGTTTTGAGGCTTTGACAGGGAGGTACACTGAAGCTTTCTTT.